This TCR beta chain was sequenced during a study of blood T cell repertoires in COVID-19. Trimming shortened V by 3 bases and J by 2 bases, and 18 bases separated the two germline ends. Germline lookup yields CDR1 ENHRY and CDR2 SYGVKD. CDR3 size: 17 residues. Some clones are missing from TCRdb's copy, which holds only in-frame ones; the method was immunoSEQ multiplex PCR. The sample carries some 300,000 clones, roughly 91% recorded once. Those designated as exposed participants met a COVID-19 case within 2 weeks before study entry. The rearrangement links TRBV10-3 to TRBJ2-3, with D perhaps matching TRBD2 (5 bases). This TCR was sampled from a woman between 50 and 59 years old who had been exposed to COVID-19. The sequenced sample was PBMCs or T cells enriched from blood (not recorded which). The CDR3 spells CAISDRIQAVLTDTQYF. CDR3 nucleotides: TGTGCCATCAGTGATCGTATCCAAGCGGTCCTCACAGATACGCAGTATTTT.